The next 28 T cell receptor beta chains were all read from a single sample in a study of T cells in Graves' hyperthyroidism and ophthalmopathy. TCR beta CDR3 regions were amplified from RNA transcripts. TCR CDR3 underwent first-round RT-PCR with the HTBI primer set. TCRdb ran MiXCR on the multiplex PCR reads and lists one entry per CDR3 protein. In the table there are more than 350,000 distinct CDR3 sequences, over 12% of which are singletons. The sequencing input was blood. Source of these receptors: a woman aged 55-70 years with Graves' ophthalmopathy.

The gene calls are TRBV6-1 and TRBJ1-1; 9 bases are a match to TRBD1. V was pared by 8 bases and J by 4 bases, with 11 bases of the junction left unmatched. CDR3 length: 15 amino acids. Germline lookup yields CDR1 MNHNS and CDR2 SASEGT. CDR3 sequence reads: CASARTGVNPTEAFF. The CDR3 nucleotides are TGTGCCAGCGCGAGGACAGGGGTGAATCCCACTGAAGCTTTCTTT.

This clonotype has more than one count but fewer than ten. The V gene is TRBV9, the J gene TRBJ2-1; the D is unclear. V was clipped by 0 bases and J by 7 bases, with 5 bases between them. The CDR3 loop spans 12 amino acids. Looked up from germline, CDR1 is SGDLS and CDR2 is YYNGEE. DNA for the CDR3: TGTGCCAGCAGCGTAGGTCTAAATGAGCAGTTCTTC. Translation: CASSVGLNEQFF.

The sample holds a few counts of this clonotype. Here the CDR3 DNA reads TGTGCCAGCAGCCCGCAAGGAGCCCTTCTCACAGATACGCAGTATTTT. It encodes CASSPQGALLTDTQYF. This sequence joins TRBV14 and TRBJ2-3, with D unresolved. The CDR3 runs 16 residues. V gave up 4 bases and J gave up 2 bases, with 16 bases separating them. CDR1 and CDR2 (germline): SGHDN, FVKESK.

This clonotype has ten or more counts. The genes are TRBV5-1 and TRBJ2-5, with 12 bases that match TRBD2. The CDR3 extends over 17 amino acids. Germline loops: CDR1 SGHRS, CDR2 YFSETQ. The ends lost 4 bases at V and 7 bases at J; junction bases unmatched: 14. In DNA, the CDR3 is TGCGCCAGCAGCCGTACGGGGACTAGCGGGCCTCGGGGGACCCAGTACTTC. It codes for CASSRTGTSGPRGTQYF.

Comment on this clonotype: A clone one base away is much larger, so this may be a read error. CDR3 residues: CASSDSGSATDTQYF. CDR3 sequence (DNA): TGTGCCAGCAGTGATAGCGGGAGCGCCACAGATACGCAGTATTTT. This chain uses TRBV2 with TRBJ2-3; 9 nucleotides match TRBD2. The CDR3 contains 15 residues. V trimming: 3 bases; J trimming: 2 bases; junction bases outside the gene matches: 3. The germline gives CDR1 SNHLY, CDR2 FYNNEI.

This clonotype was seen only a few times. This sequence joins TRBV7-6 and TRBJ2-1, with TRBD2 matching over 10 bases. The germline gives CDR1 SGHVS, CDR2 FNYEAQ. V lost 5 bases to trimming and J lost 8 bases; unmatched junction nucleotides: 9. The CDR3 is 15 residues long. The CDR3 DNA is TGTGCCAGCAGCCCAAGCGGGAGGGCGGGGGATGAGCAGTTCTTC. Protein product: CASSPSGRAGDEQFF. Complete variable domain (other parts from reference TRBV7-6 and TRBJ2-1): GAGVSQSPRYKVTKRGQDVALRCDPISGHVSLYWYRQALGQGPEFLTYFNYEAQQDKSGLPNDRFSAERPEGSISTLTIQRTEQRDSAMYRCASSPSGRAGDEQFFGPGTRLTVL.

CDR3 region: CASSQGTGISGNTIYF. CDR3 DNA sequence: TGTGCCAGCAGCCAAGGAACAGGGATCTCTGGAAACACCATATATTTT. The gene calls are TRBV3-1 and TRBJ1-3; D is possibly TRBD1 (6 bases). The CDR3 loop spans 16 amino acids. Germline V gene data show CDR1 as LGHDT and CDR2 as YNNKEL (reference sequence). Deletions cut 1 base from V and 0 bases from J, with 10 bases between.

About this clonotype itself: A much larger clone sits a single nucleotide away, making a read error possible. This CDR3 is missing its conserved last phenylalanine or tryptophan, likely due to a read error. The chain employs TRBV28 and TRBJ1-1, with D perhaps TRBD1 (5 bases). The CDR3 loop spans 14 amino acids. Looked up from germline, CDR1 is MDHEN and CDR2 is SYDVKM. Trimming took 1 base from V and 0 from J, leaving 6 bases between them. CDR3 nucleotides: TGTGCCAGCAGTTTATCGGGGGTGAACACTGAAGCTTTCTCT. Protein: CASSLSGVNTEAFS.

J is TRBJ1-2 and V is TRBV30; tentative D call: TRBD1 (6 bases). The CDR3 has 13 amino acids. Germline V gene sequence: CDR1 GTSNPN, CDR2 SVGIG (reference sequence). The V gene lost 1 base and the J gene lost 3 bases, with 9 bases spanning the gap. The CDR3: CAWSAGAYYGYTF. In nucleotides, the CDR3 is TGTGCCTGGAGTGCGGGGGCTTACTATGGCTACACCTTC.

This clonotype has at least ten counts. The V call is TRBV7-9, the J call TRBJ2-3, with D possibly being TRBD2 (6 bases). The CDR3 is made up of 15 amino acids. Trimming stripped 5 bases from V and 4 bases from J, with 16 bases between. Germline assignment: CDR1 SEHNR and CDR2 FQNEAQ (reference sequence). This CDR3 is CASSERVRSADTQYF. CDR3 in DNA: TGTGCCAGCAGCGAGCGGGTGAGGTCCGCAGATACGCAGTATTTT.

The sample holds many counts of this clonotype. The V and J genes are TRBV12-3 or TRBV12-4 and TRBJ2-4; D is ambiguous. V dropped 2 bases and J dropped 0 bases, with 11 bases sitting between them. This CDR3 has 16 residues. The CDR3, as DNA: TGTGCCAGCAGTTTAAGGACCGGTCTAGCCAAAAACATTCAGTACTTC. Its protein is CASSLRTGLAKNIQYF.

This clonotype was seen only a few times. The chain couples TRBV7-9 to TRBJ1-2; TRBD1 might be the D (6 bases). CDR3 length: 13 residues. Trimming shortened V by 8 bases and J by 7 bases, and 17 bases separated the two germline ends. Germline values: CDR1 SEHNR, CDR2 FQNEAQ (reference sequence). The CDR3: CASDREGGFGYTF. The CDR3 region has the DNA TGTGCCAGCGACCGCGAAGGGGGTTTTGGCTACACCTTC.

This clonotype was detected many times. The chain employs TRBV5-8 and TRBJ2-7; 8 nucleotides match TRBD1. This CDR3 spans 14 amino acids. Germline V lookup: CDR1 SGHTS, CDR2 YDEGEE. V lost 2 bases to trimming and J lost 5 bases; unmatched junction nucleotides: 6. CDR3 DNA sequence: TGTGCCAGCAGCTTCGGCAGGGGGCCCGACGAGCAGTACTTC. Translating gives CASSFGRGPDEQYF. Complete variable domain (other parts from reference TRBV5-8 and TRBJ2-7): EAGVTQSPTHLIKTRGQQATLRCSPISGHTSVYWYQQALGLGLQFLLWYDEGEERNRGNFPPRFSGRQFPNYSSELNVNALELEDSALYLCASSFGRGPDEQYFGPGTRLTVT.

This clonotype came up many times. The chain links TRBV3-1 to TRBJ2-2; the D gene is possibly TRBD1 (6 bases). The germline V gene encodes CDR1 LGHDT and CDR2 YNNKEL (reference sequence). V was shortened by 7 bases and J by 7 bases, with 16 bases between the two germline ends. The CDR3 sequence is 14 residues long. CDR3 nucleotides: TGTGCCAGCAAAGGGGGAGACCGGATCGGGGAGCTGTTTTTT. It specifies CASKGGDRIGELFF.

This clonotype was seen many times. Here the CDR3 DNA reads TGTGCCTGGACCCCCCAAGGGACAGGCTACGAGCAGTACTTC. Its protein is CAWTPQGTGYEQYF. V gene TRBV30 combines with J gene TRBJ2-7, with TRBD1 identical over 8 bases. V gave up 4 bases and J gave up 3 bases; unmatched junction bases: 8. There are 14 residues in the CDR3. Germline V gene lookup returns CDR1 GTSNPN and CDR2 SVGIG (reference sequence).

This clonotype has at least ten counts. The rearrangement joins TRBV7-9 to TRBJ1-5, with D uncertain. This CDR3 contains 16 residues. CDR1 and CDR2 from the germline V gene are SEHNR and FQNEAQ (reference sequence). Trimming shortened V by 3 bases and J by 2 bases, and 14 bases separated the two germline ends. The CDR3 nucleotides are TGTGCCAGCAGCTTGAACAGTCAAGAGGGCAATCAGCCCCAGCATTTT. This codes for CASSLNSQEGNQPQHF. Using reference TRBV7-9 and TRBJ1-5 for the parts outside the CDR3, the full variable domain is DTGVSQNPRHKITKRGQNVTFRCDPISEHNRLYWYRQTLGQGPEFLTYFQNEAQLEKSRLLSDRFSAERPKGSFSTLEIQRTEQGDSAMYLCASSLNSQEGNQPQHFGDGTRLSIL.

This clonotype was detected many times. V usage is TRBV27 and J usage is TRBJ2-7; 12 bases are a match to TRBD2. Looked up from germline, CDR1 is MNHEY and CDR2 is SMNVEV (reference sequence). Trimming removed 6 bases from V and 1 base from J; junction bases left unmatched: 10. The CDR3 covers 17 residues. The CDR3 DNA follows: TGTGCCAGCAGCCCCCTTACCGGGACTAGCGGGTCCTACGAGCAGTACTTC. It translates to CASSPLTGTSGSYEQYF.

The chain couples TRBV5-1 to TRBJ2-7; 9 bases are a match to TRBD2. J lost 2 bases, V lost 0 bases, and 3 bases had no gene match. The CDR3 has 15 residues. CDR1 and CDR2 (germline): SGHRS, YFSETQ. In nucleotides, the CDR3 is TGCGCCAGCAGCTTGGTGGCGGGAGGGCCCTACGAGCAGTACTTC. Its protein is CASSLVAGGPYEQYF.

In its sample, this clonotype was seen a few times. The chain's CDR3 is CATSRDFRALTQYF. The CDR3 region has the DNA TGTGCCACCAGCAGAGATTTCAGGGCCTTAACGCAGTATTTT. The J gene is TRBJ2-3, the V gene TRBV15; tentative D call: TRBD1 (5 bases). The V gene's germline CDR1 is LNHNV and CDR2 YYDKDF (reference sequence). The CDR3 runs 14 residues. The V gene lost 0 bases and the J gene lost 9 bases, with 13 bases spanning the gap.

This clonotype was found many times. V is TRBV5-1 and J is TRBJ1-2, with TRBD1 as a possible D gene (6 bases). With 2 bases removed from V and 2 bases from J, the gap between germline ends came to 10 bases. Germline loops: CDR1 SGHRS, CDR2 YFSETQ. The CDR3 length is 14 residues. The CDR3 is CASSLGTGNYGYTF. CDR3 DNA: TGCGCCAGCAGCTTAGGAACAGGGAACTATGGCTACACCTTC.

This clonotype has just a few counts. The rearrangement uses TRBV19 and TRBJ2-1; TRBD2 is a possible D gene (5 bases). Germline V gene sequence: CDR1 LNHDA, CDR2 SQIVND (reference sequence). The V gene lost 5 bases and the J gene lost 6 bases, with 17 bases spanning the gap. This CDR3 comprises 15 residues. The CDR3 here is CASSWNRTVSNEQFF. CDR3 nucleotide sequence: TGTGCCAGTAGTTGGAATAGGACTGTGAGCAATGAGCAGTTCTTC.

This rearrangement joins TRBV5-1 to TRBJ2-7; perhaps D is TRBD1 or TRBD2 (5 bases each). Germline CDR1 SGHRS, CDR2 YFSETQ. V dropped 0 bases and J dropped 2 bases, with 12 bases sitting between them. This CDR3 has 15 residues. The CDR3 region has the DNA TGCGCCAGCAGCTTGGAATGGGGACCGACCTACGAGCAGTACTTC. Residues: CASSLEWGPTYEQYF.

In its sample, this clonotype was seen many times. CDR3 coding DNA: TGTGCCAGCAGCCGTCGGACTAGCGGAGACAATGAGCAGTTCTTC. It codes for CASSRRTSGDNEQFF. The rearrangement uses TRBV7-3 and TRBJ2-1; 10 nucleotides agree with TRBD2. The germline CDR1 and CDR2 sequences are SGHTA and FQGTGA. The CDR3 extends over 15 amino acids. V was pared by 5 bases and J by 5 bases, with 6 bases of the junction left unmatched.

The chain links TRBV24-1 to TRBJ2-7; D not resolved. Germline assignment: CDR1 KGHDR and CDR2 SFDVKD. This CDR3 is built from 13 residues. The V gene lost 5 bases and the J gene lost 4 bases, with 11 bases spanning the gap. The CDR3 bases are TGTGCCACCAGTGCAAACTTGGGGTACGAGCAGTACTTC. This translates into CATSANLGYEQYF.

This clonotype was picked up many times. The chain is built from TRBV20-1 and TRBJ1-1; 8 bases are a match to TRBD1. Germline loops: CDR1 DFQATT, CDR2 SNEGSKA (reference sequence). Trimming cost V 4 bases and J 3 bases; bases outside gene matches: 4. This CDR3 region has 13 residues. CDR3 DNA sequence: TGCAGTGCTAAAACAGGGGGGTACACTGAAGCTTTCTTT. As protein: CSAKTGGYTEAFF.

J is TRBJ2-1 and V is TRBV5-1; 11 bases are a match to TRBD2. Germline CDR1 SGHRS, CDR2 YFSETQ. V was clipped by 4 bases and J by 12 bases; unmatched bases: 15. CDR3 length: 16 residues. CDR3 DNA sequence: TGCGCCAGCAGCCCACCCGGGACTAGCGGCCATCTGAGGCAGTTCTTC. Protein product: CASSPPGTSGHLRQFF.

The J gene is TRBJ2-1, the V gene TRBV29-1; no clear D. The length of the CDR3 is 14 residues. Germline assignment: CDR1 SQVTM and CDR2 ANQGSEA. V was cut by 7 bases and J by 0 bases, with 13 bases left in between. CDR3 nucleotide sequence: TGCAGCGCCAACCTATTTAGCTCCTACAATGAGCAGTTCTTC. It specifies CSANLFSSYNEQFF.

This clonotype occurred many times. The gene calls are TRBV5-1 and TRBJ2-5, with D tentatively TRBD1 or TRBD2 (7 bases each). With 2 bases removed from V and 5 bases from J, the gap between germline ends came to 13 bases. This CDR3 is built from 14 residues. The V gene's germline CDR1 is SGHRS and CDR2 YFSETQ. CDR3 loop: CASSLQGRAETQYF. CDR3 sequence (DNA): TGCGCCAGCAGCTTACAGGGGAGGGCTGAGACCCAGTACTTC. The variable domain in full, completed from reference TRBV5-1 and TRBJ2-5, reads KAGVTQTPRYLIKTRGQQVTLSCSPISGHRSVSWYQQTPGQGLQFLFEYFSETQRNKGNFPGRFSGRQFSNSRSEMNVSTLELGDSALYLCASSLQGRAETQYFGPGTRLLVL.